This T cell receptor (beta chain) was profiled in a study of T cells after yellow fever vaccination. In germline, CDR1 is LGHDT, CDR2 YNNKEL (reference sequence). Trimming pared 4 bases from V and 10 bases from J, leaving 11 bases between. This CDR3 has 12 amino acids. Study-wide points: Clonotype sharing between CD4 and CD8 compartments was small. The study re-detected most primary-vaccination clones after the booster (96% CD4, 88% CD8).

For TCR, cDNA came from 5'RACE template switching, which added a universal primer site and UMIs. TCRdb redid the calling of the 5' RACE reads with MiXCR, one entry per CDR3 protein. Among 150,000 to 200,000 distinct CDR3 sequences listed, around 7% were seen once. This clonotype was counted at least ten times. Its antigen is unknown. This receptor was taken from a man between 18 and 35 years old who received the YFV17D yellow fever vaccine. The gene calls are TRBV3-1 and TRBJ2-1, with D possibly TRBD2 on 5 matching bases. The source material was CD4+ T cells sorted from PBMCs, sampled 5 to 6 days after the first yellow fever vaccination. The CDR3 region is CASSRETGEQFF. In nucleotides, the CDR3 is TGTGCCAGCAGCCGTGAGACGGGGGAGCAGTTCTTC.